This entry describes one T cell receptor (beta chain). What this receptor recognizes is not known. No qualities accompany the bases; no much larger clone lies one base away. TCRbeta CDR3 regions were amplified from genomic DNA using the immunoSEQ Assay, a bias-controlled multiplex PCR. Regarding the original processing steps: Within the assay, amplification of reference gene primers was used to estimate how many nucleated cells each sample contained. To quantify the absolute abundance of each unique TCRbeta CDR3 rearrangement, sequence reads were collapsed and filtered. For each sample, productive Simpson clonality was calculated as the square root of Simpson's diversity index over productive rearrangements. TCRdb provides this immuneACCESS table in a form limited to in-frame rearrangements. Some clones are lacking; in checked studies, under half of them reflect an unresolved V gene, and why the rest are absent is not known. V and J calls and clone size are copied from that table; D and trimming were computed from the DNA. The sample table records tens of thousands of clones; 80% to 90% of these occur just once. The ten largest clonotypes hold roughly 6.1% of the sample.

The entry originates in a study of blood T cell repertoires in COVID-19 (dated by TCRdb to 2018 to 2021). Notes on the research overall: Samples covering the acute and convalescent phases of COVID-19 were provided by collaborators in the United States, Italy and Spain. Where HLA class I and class II types were available, the types were taken from metadata supplied by the sample provider, not from assay-based typing. A de-identified subject ID, COVID-19 status, age in years and sex were almost always included in the sample metadata. The repertoires were released in a freely available public database meant as a resource for research on the immune response to SARS-CoV-2. Subjects who had been exposed to COVID-19, were actively infected with it, or had recovered from it provided the deeply sampled blood TCRbeta repertoires that made up the dataset. The prospective study material was composed of cDNA or gDNA derived from T cells, B-cell-depleted T cells, or PBMCs. Samples came from the ongoing ImmuneRACE study (first 160 participants) plus 1,254 subjects from 6 global collaborators. Overall study results and their limits: How much clinical and demographic metadata was included differed by source and by participant, and the metadata was provided uncurated.

The collaborating institutions used their own protocols to collect whole blood in K2EDTA tubes. Collaborator samples were shipped for TCRbeta analysis as frozen whole blood, isolated PBMCs, or DNA extracted from either sample type. The CDR3 numbers 13 residues from cysteine through phenylalanine. The retained sequence is limited to the CDR3, 39 bases, with the frame set at the first base. According to the germline V gene, CDR1 reads KGHSH and CDR2 reads LQKENI. V drops 4 bases and J drops 4 bases, leaving 7 bases in between. The chain is encoded by TRBV18 joined to TRBJ1-4; the D gene is unclear. Sequenced input: peripheral blood. This receptor was taken from a woman aged 45-65 years with acute or convalescent COVID-19. The nucleotide sequence reads TGTGCCAGCTCACGGACTGATAATGAAAAACTGTTTTTT. Protein translation: CASSRTDNEKLFF.